Detailed here is one T cell receptor (beta chain). This record belongs to a study of blood T cell repertoires in COVID-19. V trimming: 5 bases; J trimming: 6 bases; junction bases outside the gene matches: 12. This CDR3 has 16 residues. The germline gives CDR1 LNHDA, CDR2 SQIVND (reference sequence). In the authors' methods: Amplification of reference gene primers was used by the study to estimate nucleated cell counts. Method: immunoSEQ multiplex PCR; TCRdb's copy keeps in-frame clones and lacks some. Clone size and the V and J calls come from that table; the DNA yielded D and trimming. The repertoire holds a few hundred thousand clones, with almost 90% as singletons. Patients at the Seattle site were enrolled during active infection and followed longitudinally.

The TCR comes from a woman aged 30 to 39 with COVID-19, enrolled during active disease. The specimen was peripheral blood. This chain joins TRBV19 and TRBJ2-7, with 11 bases lining up with TRBD1. The CDR3 DNA reads as TGTGCCAGTAGTTCCCGGGACAGGGGGGCAAACAGCGAGCAGTACTTC. It specifies CASSSRDRGANSEQYF.